One sample yielded the 21 T cell receptor beta chains listed below, sequenced in a study of OX40 agonist ivuxolimab in advanced cancers. Sequenced by immunoSEQ multiplex PCR; TCRdb stores in-frame clones only, minus some. The table lists 68,000 or so clones, approximately 88% of them singletons. The sequencing used CD4+ or CD8+ T cells sorted from blood, collected in a trial of the OX40 agonist ivuxolimab. The receptors originated from an adult with an advanced solid tumor such as melanoma, head and neck, liver or kidney cancer.

The chain links TRBV28 to TRBJ2-7; possibly TRBD2 for D (5 bases). This CDR3 region has 14 residues. Per germline, CDR1 MDHEN and CDR2 SYDVKM. Trimming shortened V by 5 bases and J by 5 bases, and 16 bases separated the two germline ends. The CDR3 DNA follows: TGTGCCAGCAGTGCCATCGGGGAATCGGACGAGCAGTACTTC. This codes for CASSAIGESDEQYF.

CDR3 sequence reads: CASSFGGGPTSQETQYF. DNA of the CDR3: TGCGCCAGCAGCTTTGGCGGGGGGCCGACGAGCCAAGAGACCCAGTACTTC. This chain links TRBV5-1 with TRBJ2-5; 8 bases are a match to TRBD2. The CDR3 extends over 17 amino acids. After removal of 2 bases from V and 1 base from J, the junction contained 10 bases not matched to a gene. Germline V gene lookup returns CDR1 SGHRS and CDR2 YFSETQ.

V gene TRBV6-6 combines with J gene TRBJ2-3, with 13 nucleotides matching TRBD2. This CDR3 is built from 16 residues. The J segment lost 3 bases and the V segment lost 10 bases, leaving 10 bases of the junction unmatched. Germline values: CDR1 MNHNY, CDR2 SVGAGI (reference sequence). The CDR3 region has the DNA TGTGCCATTAGTGGACTAGCGGGGGCCGGGACAGATACGCAGTATTTT. Residues: CAISGLAGAGTDTQYF.

V gene TRBV1 combines with J gene TRBJ1-6; the table assigns TRBD1, which was not confirmed against the DNA. TRBV1 is noted as a pseudogene. The length of the CDR3 is 14 residues. The CDR3 DNA reads as TGCACCAGTTCGACAGGGGGCGGTTGTTCACCCCTCCACTTT. This gives the protein CTSSTGGGCSPLHF.

CDR3 nucleotide sequence: TGTGCCAGCAGCTTGGCCGGGATCCTTTCCTACAATGAGCAGTTCTTC. This encodes CASSLAGILSYNEQFF. This chain connects TRBV5-4 to TRBJ2-1; possibly TRBD2 for D (5 bases). Trimming removed 0 bases at V and 1 base at J, with 11 bases between. Germline assignment: CDR1 SGHNT and CDR2 YYREEE (reference sequence). The CDR3 sequence is 16 residues long.

The table lists this clone with a count of one. This chain joins TRBV27 and TRBJ2-3; TRBD2 agrees at 9 bases. Trimming took 5 bases from V and 3 from J; bases not matched to a gene: 9. Germline V gene sequence: CDR1 MNHEY, CDR2 SMNVEV (reference sequence). The CDR3 has 16 residues. The CDR3 nucleotides are TGTGCCAGCAGTCCTCTATTGGCGGGGGGGACAGATACGCAGTATTTT. Translated: CASSPLLAGGTDTQYF.

This chain connects TRBV6-5 to TRBJ2-5, with 9 bases fitting TRBD2. The CDR3 extends over 15 amino acids. Trimming removed 2 bases from V and 5 bases from J; junction bases left unmatched: 6. Germline-derived CDR1 and CDR2 are MNHEY and SVGAGI. The CDR3 loop reads CASSYGGRAFETQYF. CDR3 in DNA: TGTGCCAGCAGTTACGGCGGGAGGGCCTTTGAGACCCAGTACTTC.

V usage is TRBV10-3 and J usage is TRBJ2-3; 7 bases are a match to TRBD1. The CDR3 loop spans 14 amino acids. Per the germline V gene, CDR1 is ENHRY and CDR2 is SYGVKD. V was pared by 2 bases and J by 5 bases, with 4 bases of the junction left unmatched. The CDR3 DNA reads TGTGCCATCAGTGAGCAGGGGGTTAAAGATACGCAGTATTTT. This codes for CAISEQGVKDTQYF.

The V call is TRBV5-1, the J call TRBJ2-7; perhaps TRBD1 as D (6 bases). The CDR3 is 15 residues long. From germline, CDR1 is SGHRS and CDR2 YFSETQ. The germline V and J ends were trimmed by 0 bases and 2 bases, with 12 bases remaining between them. The CDR3 sequence is CASSLAPGHTYEQYF. The CDR3 DNA sequence: TGCGCCAGCAGCTTGGCGCCGGGACACACCTACGAGCAGTACTTC.

This clone appeared a few times. This chain connects TRBV7-2 to TRBJ2-3, with D perhaps matching TRBD2 (5 bases). This CDR3 is 13 amino acids long. Germline V lookup: CDR1 SGHTA, CDR2 FQGNSA. The V end lost 5 bases, the J end lost 4 bases, and 10 bases lay between the germline ends. The CDR3 nucleotides are TGTGCCAGCAGCCCAGACGGGGCAGATACGCAGTATTTT. It translates to CASSPDGADTQYF.

The chain links TRBV30 to TRBJ2-7; 11 positions match TRBD2. V was pared by 6 bases and J by 5 bases, with 12 bases of the junction left unmatched. Looked up from germline, CDR1 is GTSNPN and CDR2 is SVGIG (reference sequence). The length of the CDR3 is 15 residues. The CDR3 DNA reads TGTGCCTGCTCATACCTCCTAGCGGGAGGCCACGAGCAGTACTTC. Its protein is CACSYLLAGGHEQYF.

This chain joins TRBV5-5 and TRBJ2-5, with a weak D call TRBD2 (5 bases). Germline loops: CDR1 SGHKS, CDR2 YYEKEE (reference sequence). The CDR3 is made up of 14 amino acids. The germline V and J ends were trimmed by 2 bases and 7 bases, with 15 bases remaining between them. This chain's CDR3 is CASSFDYSPGTQYF. CDR3 in DNA: TGTGCCAGCAGCTTTGACTATTCCCCAGGGACCCAGTACTTC.

The chain combines TRBV7-2 with TRBJ2-5; 14 bases map to TRBD2. The CDR3 runs 17 residues. V shed 5 bases and J 5 bases; nucleotides not matched to a gene: 10. From germline, CDR1 is SGHTA and CDR2 FQGNSA. The CDR3 DNA sequence: TGTGCCAGCAGCCCCTCGGGACTAGCGGGGGCCAGGGAGACCCAGTACTTC. It translates to CASSPSGLAGARETQYF.

V gene TRBV6-6 combines with J gene TRBJ2-5, with TRBD1 matching 7 bases. V was pared by 5 bases and J by 5 bases, with 5 bases of the junction left unmatched. There are 13 residues in the CDR3. Per the germline V gene, CDR1 is MNHNY and CDR2 is SVGAGI (reference sequence). CDR3 loop: CASSRQGGETQYF. The CDR3 DNA sequence: TGTGCCAGCAGTCGACAGGGTGGTGAGACCCAGTACTTC.

V gene TRBV18 combines with J gene TRBJ2-7; 10 nucleotides match TRBD1. CDR1 is KGHSH and CDR2 is LQKENI in the germline V gene. The CDR3 spans 15 residues. Trimming took 3 bases from V and 6 from J; bases not matched to a gene: 8. The CDR3 nucleotides read TGTGCCAGCTCACCTCCGGGACAGGGGTTCTTCGAGCAGTACTTC. It is translated as CASSPPGQGFFEQYF. Together with reference TRBV18 and TRBJ2-7, the CDR3 gives the full variable domain: NAGVMQNPRHLVRRRGQEARLRCSPMKGHSHVYWYRQLPEEGLKFMVYLQKENIIDESGMPKERFSAEFPKEGPSILRIQQVVRGDSAAYFCASSPPGQGFFEQYFGPGTRLTVT.

The chain recombines TRBV4-3 with TRBJ2-5; 7 bases are a match to TRBD1. The V and J ends lost 4 bases and 2 bases, in that order; junction bases with no gene match: 1. Germline V CDR1 and CDR2: LGHNA, YSLEER. The CDR3 length is 13 residues. The CDR3 spells CASSRGQQETQYF. The CDR3 DNA sequence: TGCGCCAGCAGCCGGGGACAGCAAGAGACCCAGTACTTC.

The CDR3 sequence: CASSHAPNYGYTF. The CDR3 bases are TGCGCCAGCAGCCACGCCCCTAACTATGGCTACACCTTC. The chain is built from TRBV4-3 and TRBJ1-2; D call uncertain. The CDR3 sequence is 13 residues long. V shed 3 bases and J shed 0 bases, with 5 bases lying between them. From germline, CDR1 is LGHNA and CDR2 YSLEER.

On this clone itself: At one end the junction does not follow the germline gene, possibly because of a read error. The rearrangement links TRBV4-2 to TRBJ1-4; D is possibly TRBD1 (5 bases). Germline V gene sequence: CDR1 LGHNA, CDR2 YNFKEQ. The CDR3 extends over 15 amino acids. CDR3 DNA sequence: TGTGCCAGCAGCCAAGCCCAGGGAACTTATGAAAAACTGTTTTTT. Its translation: CASSQAQGTYEKLFF.

The chain combines TRBV5-1 with TRBJ1-2; TRBD1 matches 7 bases. The CDR3 loop spans 15 amino acids. The V gene's germline CDR1 is SGHRS and CDR2 YFSETQ. Losses at the gene ends were 1 base for V and 8 bases for J; bases not matched to a gene: 11. This CDR3 reads CASSLISEGAQGYTF. The CDR3 DNA reads as TGCGCCAGCAGCTTGATATCGGAGGGGGCGCAAGGCTACACCTTC.

The chain is built from TRBV7-9 and TRBJ2-3; 8 positions agree with TRBD2. The length of the CDR3 is 17 residues. Germline lookup yields CDR1 SEHNR and CDR2 FQNEAQ (reference sequence). Unmatched junction bases numbered 12, after V lost 0 bases and J lost 7 bases. CDR3 DNA sequence: TGTGCCAGCAGCTTAGCGGTGGCGGGAGGTATCTCGTATACGCAGTATTTT. Residues: CASSLAVAGGISYTQYF. The variable domain in full, completed from reference TRBV7-9 and TRBJ2-3, reads DTGVSQNPRHKITKRGQNVTFRCDPISEHNRLYWYRQTLGQGPEFLTYFQNEAQLEKSRLLSDRFSAERPKGSFSTLEIQRTEQGDSAMYLCASSLAVAGGISYTQYFGPGTRLTVL.

The chain employs TRBV5-6 and TRBJ2-3, with D hard to call. This CDR3 region has 13 residues. The germline V gene has CDR1 SGHDT and CDR2 YYEEEE. V was clipped by 0 bases and J by 2 bases, with 4 bases between them. The CDR3 here is CASSLGATDTQYF. For the CDR3, the DNA is TGTGCCAGCAGCTTGGGTGCCACAGATACGCAGTATTTT.